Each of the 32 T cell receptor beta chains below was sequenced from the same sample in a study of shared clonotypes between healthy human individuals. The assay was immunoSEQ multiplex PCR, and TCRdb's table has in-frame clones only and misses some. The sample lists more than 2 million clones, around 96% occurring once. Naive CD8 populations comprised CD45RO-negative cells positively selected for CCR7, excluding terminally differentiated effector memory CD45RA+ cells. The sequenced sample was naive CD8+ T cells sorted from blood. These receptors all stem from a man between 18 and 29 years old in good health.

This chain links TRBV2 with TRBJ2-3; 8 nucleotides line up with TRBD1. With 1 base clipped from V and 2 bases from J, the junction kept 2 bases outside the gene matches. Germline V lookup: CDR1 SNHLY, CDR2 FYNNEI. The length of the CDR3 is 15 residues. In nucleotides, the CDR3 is TGTGCCAGCAGTGAAGGACAGGGGACCACAGATACGCAGTATTTT. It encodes CASSEGQGTTDTQYF. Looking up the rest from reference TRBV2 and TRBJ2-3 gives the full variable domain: EPEVTQTPSHQVTQMGQEVILRCVPISNHLYFYWYRQILGQKVEFLVSFYNNEISEKSEIFDDQFSVERPDGSNFTLKIRSTKLEDSAMYFCASSEGQGTTDTQYFGPGTRLTVL.

The CDR3: CASSQENSGGAETQYF. The DNA for the CDR3 is TGCGCCAGCAGCCAAGAAAATAGCGGGGGCGCTGAGACCCAGTACTTC. This chain connects TRBV4-1 to TRBJ2-5; 9 nucleotides agree with TRBD2. CDR1 and CDR2 from the germline V gene are MGHRA and YSYEKL. The CDR3 has 16 residues. The J segment lost 5 bases and the V segment lost 0 bases, leaving 7 bases of the junction unmatched.

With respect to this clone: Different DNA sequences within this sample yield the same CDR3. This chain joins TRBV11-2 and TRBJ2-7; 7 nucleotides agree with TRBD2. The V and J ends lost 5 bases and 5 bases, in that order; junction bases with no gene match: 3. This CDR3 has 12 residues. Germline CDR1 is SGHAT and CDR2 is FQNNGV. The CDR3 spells CASSLGLDEQYF. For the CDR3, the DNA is TGTGCCAGCAGCCTAGGACTAGACGAGCAGTACTTC.

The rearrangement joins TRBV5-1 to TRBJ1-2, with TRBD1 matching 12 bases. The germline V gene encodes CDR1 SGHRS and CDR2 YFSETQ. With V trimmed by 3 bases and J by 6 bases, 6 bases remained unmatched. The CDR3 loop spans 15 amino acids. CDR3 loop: CASSYSGQGADGYTF. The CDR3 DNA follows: TGCGCCAGCAGCTATTCGGGACAGGGGGCGGATGGCTACACCTTC.

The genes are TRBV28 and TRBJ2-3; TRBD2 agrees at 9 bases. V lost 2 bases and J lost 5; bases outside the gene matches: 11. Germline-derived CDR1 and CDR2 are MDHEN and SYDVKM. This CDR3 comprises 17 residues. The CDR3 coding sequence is TGTGCCAGCAGTTTACTGCGGGGGGGCAGTTTCGAAGATACGCAGTATTTT. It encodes CASSLLRGGSFEDTQYF.

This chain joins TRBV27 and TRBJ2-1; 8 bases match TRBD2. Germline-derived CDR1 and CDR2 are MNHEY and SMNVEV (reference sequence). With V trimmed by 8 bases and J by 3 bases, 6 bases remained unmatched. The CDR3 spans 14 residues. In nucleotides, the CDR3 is TGTGCCAGCGGGCAACTAGCGGTCTACAATGAGCAGTTCTTC. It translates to CASGQLAVYNEQFF.

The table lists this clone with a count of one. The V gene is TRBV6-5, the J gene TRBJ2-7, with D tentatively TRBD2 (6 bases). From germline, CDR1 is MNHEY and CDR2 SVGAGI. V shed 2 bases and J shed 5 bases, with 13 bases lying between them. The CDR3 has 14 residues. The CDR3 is CASSYGAGSHEQYF. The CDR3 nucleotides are TGTGCCAGCAGTTACGGGGCGGGGTCCCACGAGCAGTACTTC.

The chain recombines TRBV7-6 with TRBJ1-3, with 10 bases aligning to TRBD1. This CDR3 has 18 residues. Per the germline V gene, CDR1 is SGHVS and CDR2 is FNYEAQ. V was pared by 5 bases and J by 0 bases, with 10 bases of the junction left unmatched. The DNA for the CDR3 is TGTGCCAGCAGCCCCTACCCGACAGGGGGCAACTCTGGAAACACCATATATTTT. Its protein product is CASSPYPTGGNSGNTIYF.

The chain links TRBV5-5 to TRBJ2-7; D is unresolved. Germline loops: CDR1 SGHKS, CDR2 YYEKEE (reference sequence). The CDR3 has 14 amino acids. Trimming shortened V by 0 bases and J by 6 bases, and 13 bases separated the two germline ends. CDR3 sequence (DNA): TGTGCCAGCAGCTTGGAAGGCCGCGGCCTCGAGCAGTACTTC. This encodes CASSLEGRGLEQYF.

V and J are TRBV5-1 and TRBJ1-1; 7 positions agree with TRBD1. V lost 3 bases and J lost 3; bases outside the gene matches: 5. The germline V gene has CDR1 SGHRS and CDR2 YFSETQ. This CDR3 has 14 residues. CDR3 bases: TGCGCCAGCAGCTGGTCGGGACAGTACACTGAAGCTTTCTTT. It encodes CASSWSGQYTEAFF.

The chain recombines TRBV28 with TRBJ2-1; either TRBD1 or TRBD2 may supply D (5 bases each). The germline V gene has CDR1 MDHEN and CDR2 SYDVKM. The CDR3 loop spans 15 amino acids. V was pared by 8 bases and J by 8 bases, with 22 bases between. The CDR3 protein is CASEPGARNVYEQFF. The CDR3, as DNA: TGTGCCAGCGAGCCCGGGGCTAGAAACGTTTATGAGCAGTTCTTC.

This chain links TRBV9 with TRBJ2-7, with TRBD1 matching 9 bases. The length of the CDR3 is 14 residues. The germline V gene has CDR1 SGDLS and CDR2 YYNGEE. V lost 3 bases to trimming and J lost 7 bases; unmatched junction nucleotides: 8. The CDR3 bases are TGTGCCAGCAGCGGACAAACAGGGGGCTGGGAGCAGTACTTC. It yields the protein CASSGQTGGWEQYF.

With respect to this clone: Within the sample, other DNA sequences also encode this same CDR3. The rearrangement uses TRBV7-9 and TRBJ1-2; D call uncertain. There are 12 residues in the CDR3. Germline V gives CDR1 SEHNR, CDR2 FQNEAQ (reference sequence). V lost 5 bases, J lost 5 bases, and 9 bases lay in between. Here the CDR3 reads CASSLGLYGYTF. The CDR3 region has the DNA TGTGCCAGCAGCCTTGGACTTTATGGCTACACCTTC.

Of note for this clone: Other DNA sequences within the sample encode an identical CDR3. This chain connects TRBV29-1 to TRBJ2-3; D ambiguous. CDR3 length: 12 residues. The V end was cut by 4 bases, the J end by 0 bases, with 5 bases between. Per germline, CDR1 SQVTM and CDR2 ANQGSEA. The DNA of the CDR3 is TGCAGCGTTGTCGGCAGCACAGATACGCAGTATTTT. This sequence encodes CSVVGSTDTQYF.

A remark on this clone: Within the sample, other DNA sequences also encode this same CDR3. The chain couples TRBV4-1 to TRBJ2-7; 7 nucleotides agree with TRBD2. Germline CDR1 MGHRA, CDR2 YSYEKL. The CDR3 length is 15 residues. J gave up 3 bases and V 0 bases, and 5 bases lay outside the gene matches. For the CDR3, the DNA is TGCGCCAGCAGCCAAGATACCAGCGGGGTCTACGAGCAGTACTTC. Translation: CASSQDTSGVYEQYF.

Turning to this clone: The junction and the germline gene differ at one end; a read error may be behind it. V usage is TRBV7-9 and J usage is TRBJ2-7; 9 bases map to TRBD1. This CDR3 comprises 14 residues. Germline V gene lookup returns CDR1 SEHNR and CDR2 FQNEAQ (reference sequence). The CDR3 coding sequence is TGTGCCAGCAGCCGCACCGGGACAGGGTCCTCCGTGGGGTTC. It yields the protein CASSRTGTGSSVGF. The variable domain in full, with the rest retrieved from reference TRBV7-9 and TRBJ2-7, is DTGVSQNPRHKITKRGQNVTFRCDPISEHNRLYWYRQTLGQGPEFLTYFQNEAQLEKSRLLSDRFSAERPKGSFSTLEIQRTEQGDSAMYLCASSRTGTGSSVGFGPGTRLTVT.

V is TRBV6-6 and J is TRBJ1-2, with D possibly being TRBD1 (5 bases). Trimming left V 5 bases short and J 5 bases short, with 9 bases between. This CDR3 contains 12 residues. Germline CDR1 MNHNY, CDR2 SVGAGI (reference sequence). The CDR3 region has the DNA TGTGCCAGCAGTGATCAGGGTTATGGCTACACCTTC. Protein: CASSDQGYGYTF.

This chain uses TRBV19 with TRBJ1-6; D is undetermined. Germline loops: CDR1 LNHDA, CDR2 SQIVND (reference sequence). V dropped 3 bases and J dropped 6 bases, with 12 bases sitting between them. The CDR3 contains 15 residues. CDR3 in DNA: TGTGCCAGTAGTATTGAGAGTTTTGGTAATTCACCCCTCCACTTT. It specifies CASSIESFGNSPLHF.

CDR3 nucleotide sequence: TGTGCCACCGATTATGGGGAGAGCACAGATACGCAGTATTTT. Protein sequence: CATDYGESTDTQYF. The chain links TRBV2 to TRBJ2-3, with D maybe TRBD2 (5 bases). V dropped 10 bases and J dropped 0 bases, with 14 bases sitting between them. The length of the CDR3 is 14 residues. CDR1 is SNHLY, CDR2 FYNNEI, per germline. Variable domain in full (rest from reference TRBV2 and TRBJ2-3): EPEVTQTPSHQVTQMGQEVILRCVPISNHLYFYWYRQILGQKVEFLVSFYNNEISEKSEIFDDQFSVERPDGSNFTLKIRSTKLEDSAMYFCATDYGESTDTQYFGPGTRLTVL.

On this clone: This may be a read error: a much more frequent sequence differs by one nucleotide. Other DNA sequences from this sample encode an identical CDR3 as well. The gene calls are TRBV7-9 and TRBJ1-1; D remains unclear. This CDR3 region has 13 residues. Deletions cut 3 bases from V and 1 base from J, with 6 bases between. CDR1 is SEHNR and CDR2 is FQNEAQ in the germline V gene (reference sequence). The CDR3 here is CASSLAGNTEAFF. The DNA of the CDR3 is TGTGCCAGCAGCTTGGCGGGGAACACTGAAGCTTTCTTT.

The CDR3 loop reads CASSPVGPSTDTQYF. In DNA, the CDR3 is TGTGCCAGCAGCCCCGTCGGTCCTAGCACAGATACGCAGTATTTT. The V call is TRBV28, the J call TRBJ2-3; unclear D gene. The V and J ends lost 6 bases and 0 bases respectively, with 13 bases between them. Germline CDR1 reads MDHEN; CDR2 reads SYDVKM. The CDR3 has 15 amino acids.

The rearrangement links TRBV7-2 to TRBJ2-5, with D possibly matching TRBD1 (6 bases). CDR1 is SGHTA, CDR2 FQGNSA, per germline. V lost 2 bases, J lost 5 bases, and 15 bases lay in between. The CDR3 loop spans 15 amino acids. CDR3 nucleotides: TGTGCCAGCAGCTTATATGGGGCCCAGGGGGAGACCCAGTACTTC. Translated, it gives CASSLYGAQGETQYF.

The CDR3 region is CASSYSASRTDTQYF. CDR3 coding DNA: TGTGCCAGCAGTTACTCGGCTAGCCGCACAGATACGCAGTATTTT. The V and J genes are TRBV6-5 and TRBJ2-3; the D gene is possibly TRBD2 (5 bases). The germline V gene has CDR1 MNHEY and CDR2 SVGAGI. Trimming removed 0 bases from V and 1 base from J, with 8 bases in between. This CDR3 is 15 amino acids long.

This CDR3 is CASSLTSGIGTDTQYF. CDR3 bases: TGTGCCAGCAGTCTTACTAGCGGGATAGGCACAGATACGCAGTATTTT. The rearrangement links TRBV27 to TRBJ2-3, with 10 bases lining up with TRBD2. The junction had 6 bases not matched to a gene; V was cut back by 5 bases and J by 1 base. The CDR3 length is 16 residues. Per the germline V gene, CDR1 is MNHEY and CDR2 is SMNVEV (reference sequence).

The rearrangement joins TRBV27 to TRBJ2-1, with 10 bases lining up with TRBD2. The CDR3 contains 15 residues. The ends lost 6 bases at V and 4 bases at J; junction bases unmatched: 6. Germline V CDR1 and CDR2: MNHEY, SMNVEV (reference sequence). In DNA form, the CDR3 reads TGTGCCAGCAGCCTGGGACTAGCGAGGTACAATGAGCAGTTCTTC. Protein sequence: CASSLGLARYNEQFF.

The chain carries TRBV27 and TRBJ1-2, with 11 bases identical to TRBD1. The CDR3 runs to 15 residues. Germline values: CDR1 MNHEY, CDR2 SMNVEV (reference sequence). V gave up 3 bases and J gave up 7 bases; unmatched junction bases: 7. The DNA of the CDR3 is TGTGCCAGCAGTTTCGGAGGGACAGGGGGAGGTGGCTACACCTTC. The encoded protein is CASSFGGTGGGGYTF.

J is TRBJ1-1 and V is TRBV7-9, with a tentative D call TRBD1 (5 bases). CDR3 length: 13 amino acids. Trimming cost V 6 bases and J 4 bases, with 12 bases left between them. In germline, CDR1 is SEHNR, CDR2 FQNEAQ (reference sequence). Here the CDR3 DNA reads TGTGCCAGCAGTTGGGGGGAAAGCACTGAAGCTTTCTTT. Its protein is CASSWGESTEAFF.

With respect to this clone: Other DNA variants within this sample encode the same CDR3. The CDR3: CASSYSGDGYTF. CDR3 DNA sequence: TGTGCCAGCAGTTATTCGGGTGATGGCTACACCTTC. The rearrangement links TRBV6-5 to TRBJ1-2; no reliable D call. Germline-derived CDR1 and CDR2 are MNHEY and SVGAGI. The CDR3 has 12 residues. The germline V and J ends were trimmed by 3 bases and 6 bases, with 8 bases remaining between them.

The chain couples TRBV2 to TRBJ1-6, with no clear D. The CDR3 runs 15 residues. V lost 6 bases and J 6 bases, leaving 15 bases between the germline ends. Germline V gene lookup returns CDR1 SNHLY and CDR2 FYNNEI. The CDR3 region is CASSVLGGVNSPLHF. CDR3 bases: TGTGCCAGCAGCGTCCTCGGCGGGGTTAATTCACCCCTCCACTTT.

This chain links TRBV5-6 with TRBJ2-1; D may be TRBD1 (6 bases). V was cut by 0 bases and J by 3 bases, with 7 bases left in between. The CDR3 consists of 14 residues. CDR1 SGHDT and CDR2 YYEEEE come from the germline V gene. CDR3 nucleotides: TGTGCCAGCAGCTTGGGGGACAACTACAATGAGCAGTTCTTC. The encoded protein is CASSLGDNYNEQFF.

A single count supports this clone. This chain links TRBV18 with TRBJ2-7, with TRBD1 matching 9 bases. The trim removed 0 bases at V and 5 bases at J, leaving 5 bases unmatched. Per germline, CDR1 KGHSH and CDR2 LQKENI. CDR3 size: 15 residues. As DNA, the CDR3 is TGTGCCAGCTCACCACCCGGACAGGGGTGGGACGAGCAGTACTTC. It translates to CASSPPGQGWDEQYF.

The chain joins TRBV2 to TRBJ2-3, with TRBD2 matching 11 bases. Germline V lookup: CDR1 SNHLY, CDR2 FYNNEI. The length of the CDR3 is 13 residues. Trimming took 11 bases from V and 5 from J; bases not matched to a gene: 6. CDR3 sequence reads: CALRGLAGDTQYF. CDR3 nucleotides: TGTGCCCTTAGAGGACTAGCGGGAGATACGCAGTATTTT. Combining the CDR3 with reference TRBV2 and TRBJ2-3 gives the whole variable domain EPEVTQTPSHQVTQMGQEVILRCVPISNHLYFYWYRQILGQKVEFLVSFYNNEISEKSEIFDDQFSVERPDGSNFTLKIRSTKLEDSAMYFCALRGLAGDTQYFGPGTRLTVL.